Listed here are 11 T cell receptor beta chains from one sample, sequenced in a study of CD8 T cells in Susac syndrome. After extraction with the RNeasy kit, 0.5 to 1 ug of the RNA was reverse transcribed using random hexamers. Each CDR3 protein is one row after TCRdb ran MiXCR on the immunoSEQ multiplex PCR reads. The sample carries approximately 150,000 distinct CDR3 sequences, roughly 80% recorded once. Material for sequencing was CD8+ T cells from PBMCs. These receptors were collected from a human donor with multiple sclerosis.

The chain employs TRBV5-5 and TRBJ2-7, with a weak D call TRBD2 (6 bases). There are 14 residues in the CDR3. The V end was cut by 0 bases, the J end by 3 bases, with 10 bases between. Germline V gene data show CDR1 as SGHKS and CDR2 as YYEKEE (reference sequence). The CDR3 region is CASSLEWRDYEQYF. In DNA, the CDR3 is TGTGCCAGCAGCTTGGAATGGAGGGACTACGAGCAGTACTTC. Looking up the rest from reference TRBV5-5 and TRBJ2-7 gives the full variable domain: DAGVTQSPTHLIKTRGQQVTLRCSPISGHKSVSWYQQVLGQGPQFIFQYYEKEERGRGNFPDRFSARQFPNYSSELNVNALLLGDSALYLCASSLEWRDYEQYFGPGTRLTVT.

The rearrangement uses TRBV13 and TRBJ2-5; 12 nucleotides match TRBD2. V gave up 6 bases and J gave up 5 bases; unmatched junction bases: 10. Germline lookup yields CDR1 PRHDT and CDR2 FYEKMQ (reference sequence). The CDR3 spans 16 residues. Written as DNA, the CDR3 is TGTGCCAGCAGACCCCGACTAGCGGGGGAGGAGGAGACCCAGTACTTC. The encoded protein is CASRPRLAGEEETQYF.

The chain employs TRBV20-1 and TRBJ2-1; D may match TRBD1 or TRBD2 (5 bases each). V lost 0 bases and J 2 bases, leaving 11 bases between the germline ends. CDR3 length: 15 residues. Germline V lookup: CDR1 DFQATT, CDR2 SNEGSKA (reference sequence). The CDR3 DNA follows: TGCAGTGCTAGAGATTCCGGGACCACCTACAATGAGCAGTTCTTC. Encoded protein: CSARDSGTTYNEQFF.

This clonotype was counted a single time. The rearrangement joins TRBV5-5 to TRBJ2-2; no firm D call. The CDR3 has 14 amino acids. Germline values: CDR1 SGHKS, CDR2 YYEKEE (reference sequence). The V and J ends lost 0 bases and 5 bases respectively, with 8 bases between them. Here the CDR3 DNA reads TGTGCCAGCAGCTTGGTGGCTGTGACCGGGGAGCTGTTTTTT. Amino acid sequence: CASSLVAVTGELFF.

The CDR3 nucleotides are TGTGCCAGCAGTTTTAACGGTCTTAGCAATCAGCCCCAGCATTTT. Residues: CASSFNGLSNQPQHF. This sequence joins TRBV27 and TRBJ1-5, with no clear D. CDR1 is MNHEY, CDR2 SMNVEV, per germline (reference sequence). The CDR3 sequence is 15 residues long. V lost 3 bases and J 0 bases, leaving 9 bases between the germline ends.

The rearrangement uses TRBV27 and TRBJ1-4, with TRBD1 as a possible D gene (6 bases). The CDR3 runs to 15 residues. Trimming took off 5 bases at V and 6 bases at J, with 16 bases between the two ends. Germline CDR1 and CDR2: MNHEY and SMNVEV (reference sequence). CDR3 protein: CASSPSQGGYEKLFF. CDR3 in DNA: TGTGCCAGCAGTCCCTCACAGGGAGGGTATGAAAAACTGTTTTTT.

The chain couples TRBV27 to TRBJ1-1; D remains unclear. V dropped 8 bases and J dropped 1 base, with 14 bases sitting between them. Germline CDR1 is MNHEY and CDR2 is SMNVEV (reference sequence). The CDR3 runs to 14 residues. In DNA form, the CDR3 reads TGTGCCAGCTTAGATTATTGGGGGAACACTGAAGCTTTCTTT. As protein: CASLDYWGNTEAFF.

The chain has TRBV11-3 and TRBJ2-4, with 7 bases identical to TRBD2. With V trimmed by 7 bases and J by 4 bases, 7 bases remained unmatched. From germline, CDR1 is SGHNT and CDR2 YENEEA. The CDR3 is 14 residues long. The CDR3, as DNA: TGTGCCAGCAAACCGGGGACTACAAAAAACATTCAGTACTTC. It translates to CASKPGTTKNIQYF. Complete variable domain (other parts from reference TRBV11-3 and TRBJ2-4): EAGVVQSPRYKIIEKKQPVAFWCNPISGHNTLYWYLQNLGQGPELLIRYENEEAVDDSQLPKDRFSAERLKGVDSTLKIQPAELGDSAVYLCASKPGTTKNIQYFGAGTRLSVL.

The chain joins TRBV30 to TRBJ1-1; D is uncertain. CDR1 and CDR2 (germline): GTSNPN, SVGIG (reference sequence). The CDR3 loop spans 13 amino acids. The ends were cut back, 0 bases at V and 7 bases at J, with 12 bases in the middle. The CDR3 nucleotides are TGTGCCTGGAGTGTACTCCCCCCCAGTGAAGCTTTCTTT. The encoded protein is CAWSVLPPSEAFF.

The rearrangement links TRBV5-1 to TRBJ1-1; D remains ambiguous. V shed 3 bases and J shed 11 bases, with 20 bases lying between them. This CDR3 is built from 14 residues. In germline, CDR1 is SGHRS, CDR2 YFSETQ. The CDR3 here is CASSYRTLSTDAFF. The CDR3 region has the DNA TGCGCCAGCAGCTATCGAACATTATCAACCGATGCTTTCTTT.

The gene calls are TRBV27 and TRBJ2-1; a possible D gene is TRBD2 (5 bases). Germline CDR1 is MNHEY and CDR2 is SMNVEV (reference sequence). The V gene lost 8 bases and the J gene lost 0 bases, with 8 bases spanning the gap. CDR3 size: 13 residues. As DNA, the CDR3 is TGTGCCAGCGCGGGTAGCTCCTACAATGAGCAGTTCTTC. This sequence encodes CASAGSSYNEQFF.